Listed below are T cell receptor beta chains from one sample, sequenced in a study of T cell repertoires in cytomegalovirus infection. From the reads, TCRdb called clonotypes with MiXCR, one entry per CDR3 protein. The sample shows 500,000 or so distinct CDR3 sequences, more than 15% of them seen only once. The sample comprised CD8+ T cells from PBMCs. Source of these receptors: a human donor in good health (CMV status not recorded). Some clones in this sample may be carry-over from other donors' samples. CDR3s include the opening cysteine and the closing phenylalanine or tryptophan. Each record gives: J gene, D gene, V gene, clone size, CDR3 protein, CDR3 DNA. A D gene is named only where the DNA matches it firmly. Rows give clone size only sometimes, using once, few, many, or a class for an expanded clone.

J gene: TRBJ1-2; D gene: .; V gene: TRBV27; clone size: .; CDR3 protein: CASRGEGSYGYTF; CDR3 DNA: TGTGCCAGCAGGGGAGAGGGCAGCTATGGCTACACCTTC
J gene: TRBJ1-1; D gene: TRBD1; V gene: TRBV12-3/TRBV12-4; clone size: few; CDR3 protein: CASSLGWTGENTEAFF; CDR3 DNA: TGTGCCAGCAGTTTAGGATGGACAGGGGAGAACACTGAAGCTTTCTTT
J gene: TRBJ1-1; D gene: .; V gene: TRBV9; clone size: .; CDR3 protein: CASSTQGLEGTEAFF; CDR3 DNA: TGTGCCAGCAGCACGCAGGGGCTAGAGGGGACTGAAGCTTTCTTT
J gene: TRBJ2-5; D gene: TRBD1; V gene: TRBV6-5; clone size: many; CDR3 protein: CASRPLDRGQETQYF; CDR3 DNA: TGTGCCAGCAGGCCCCTAGACAGGGGCCAAGAGACCCAGTACTTC
J gene: TRBJ2-5; D gene: TRBD2; V gene: TRBV7-2; clone size: many; CDR3 protein: CASSIELAGGFGAQYF; CDR3 DNA: TGTGCCAGCAGCATAGAACTAGCGGGAGGGTTTGGGGCCCAGTACTTC
J gene: TRBJ2-6; D gene: .; V gene: TRBV7-9; clone size: many; CDR3 protein: CASSLATEGAFGANVLTF; CDR3 DNA: TGTGCCAGCAGCTTAGCGACGGAGGGGGCGTTTGGGGCCAACGTCCTGACTTTC
J gene: TRBJ2-3; D gene: .; V gene: TRBV27; clone size: .; CDR3 protein: CASSLDREADTQYF; CDR3 DNA: TGTGCCAGCAGTTTAGACAGGGAGGCAGATACGCAGTATTTT
J gene: TRBJ1-1; D gene: .; V gene: TRBV12-3/TRBV12-4; clone size: many; CDR3 protein: CASSEGGLGTEAFF; CDR3 DNA: TGTGCCAGCAGTGAGGGGGGGCTGGGCACTGAAGCTTTCTTT
J gene: TRBJ2-2; D gene: TRBD2; V gene: TRBV7-3; clone size: many; CDR3 protein: CASSSGGTTGELFF; CDR3 DNA: TGTGCCAGCAGCTCGGGGGGGACCACCGGGGAGCTGTTTTTT
J gene: TRBJ2-7; D gene: .; V gene: TRBV27; clone size: .; CDR3 protein: CATRAPRDEQYF; CDR3 DNA: TGTGCCACCCGCGCCCCGAGGGACGAGCAGTACTTC
J gene: TRBJ1-1; D gene: .; V gene: TRBV7-8; clone size: many; CDR3 protein: CASSLRGRQMGEAFF; CDR3 DNA: TGTGCCAGCAGCTTGCGGGGTCGGCAAATGGGTGAAGCTTTCTTT
J gene: TRBJ1-4; D gene: .; V gene: TRBV15; clone size: .; CDR3 protein: CATSRPLTVTSSTNEKLFF; CDR3 DNA: TGTGCCACCAGCAGACCTCTGACAGTTACCTCTTCAACTAATGAAAAACTGTTTTTT
J gene: TRBJ2-4; D gene: TRBD1; V gene: TRBV6-5; clone size: .; CDR3 protein: CASSYSTGVKAKNIQYF; CDR3 DNA: TGTGCCAGCAGTTACTCGACAGGGGTGAAGGCCAAAAACATTCAGTACTTC
J gene: TRBJ2-5; D gene: TRBD1; V gene: TRBV25-1; clone size: .; CDR3 protein: CASTPGQGRETQYF; CDR3 DNA: TGTGCCAGTACTCCGGGACAGGGGAGAGAGACCCAGTACTTC
J gene: TRBJ2-1; D gene: .; V gene: TRBV6-4; clone size: .; CDR3 protein: CASSTTESSYNEQFF; CDR3 DNA: TGTGCCAGCAGTACTACTGAAAGCTCCTACAATGAGCAGTTCTTC
J gene: TRBJ1-2; D gene: .; V gene: TRBV6-5; clone size: many; CDR3 protein: CASSYSRQEGYRGYTF; CDR3 DNA: TGTGCCAGCAGTTACTCCCGGCAGGAGGGGTACCGTGGCTACACCTTC
J gene: TRBJ2-7; D gene: TRBD2; V gene: TRBV6-6; clone size: .; CDR3 protein: CASSDPRGGRASYEQYF; CDR3 DNA: TGTGCCAGCAGTGACCCGCGGGGGGGTAGGGCGTCCTACGAGCAGTACTTC